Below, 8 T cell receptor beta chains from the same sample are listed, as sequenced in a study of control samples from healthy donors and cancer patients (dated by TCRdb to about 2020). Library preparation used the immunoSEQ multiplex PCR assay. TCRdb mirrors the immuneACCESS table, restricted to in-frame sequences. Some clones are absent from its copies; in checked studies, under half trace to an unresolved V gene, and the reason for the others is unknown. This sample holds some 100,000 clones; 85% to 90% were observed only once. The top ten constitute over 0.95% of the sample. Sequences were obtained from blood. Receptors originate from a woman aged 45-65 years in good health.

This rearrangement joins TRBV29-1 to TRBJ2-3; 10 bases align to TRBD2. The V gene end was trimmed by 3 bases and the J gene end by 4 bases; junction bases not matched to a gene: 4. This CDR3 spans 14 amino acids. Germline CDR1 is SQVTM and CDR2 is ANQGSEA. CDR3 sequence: CSVDASGSADTQYF. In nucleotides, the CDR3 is TGCAGCGTTGATGCTAGCGGGAGTGCAGATACGCAGTATTTT.

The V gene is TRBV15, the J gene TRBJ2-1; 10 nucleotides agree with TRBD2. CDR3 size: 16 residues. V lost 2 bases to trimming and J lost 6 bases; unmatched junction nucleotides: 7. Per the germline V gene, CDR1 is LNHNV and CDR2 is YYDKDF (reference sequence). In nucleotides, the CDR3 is TGTGCCACCAGCAGACCAACTAGCGGGAAAACCAATGAGCAGTTCTTC. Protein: CATSRPTSGKTNEQFF.

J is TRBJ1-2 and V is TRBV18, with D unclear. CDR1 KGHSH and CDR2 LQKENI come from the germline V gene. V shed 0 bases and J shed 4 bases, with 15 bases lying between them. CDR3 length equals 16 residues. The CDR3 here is CASSPPYGESGYGYTF. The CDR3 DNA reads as TGTGCCAGCTCACCACCATACGGGGAAAGCGGCTATGGCTACACCTTC.

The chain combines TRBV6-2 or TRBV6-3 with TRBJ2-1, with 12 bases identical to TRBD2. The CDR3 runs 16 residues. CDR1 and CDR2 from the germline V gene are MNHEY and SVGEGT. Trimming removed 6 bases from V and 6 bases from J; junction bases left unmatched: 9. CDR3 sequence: CASRPSGGAWRNEQFF. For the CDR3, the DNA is TGTGCCAGCAGGCCTAGCGGGGGGGCCTGGCGCAATGAGCAGTTCTTC.

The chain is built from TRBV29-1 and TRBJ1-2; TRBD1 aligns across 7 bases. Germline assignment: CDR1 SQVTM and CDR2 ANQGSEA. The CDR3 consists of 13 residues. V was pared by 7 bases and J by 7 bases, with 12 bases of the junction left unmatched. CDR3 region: CSAKQGSRRGYTF. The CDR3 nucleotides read TGCAGCGCCAAACAGGGGTCTAGACGTGGCTACACCTTC.

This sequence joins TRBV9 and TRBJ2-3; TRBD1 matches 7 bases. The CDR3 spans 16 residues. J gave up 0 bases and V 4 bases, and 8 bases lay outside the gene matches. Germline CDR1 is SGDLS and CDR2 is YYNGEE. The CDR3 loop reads CASSPHSGGSTDTQYF. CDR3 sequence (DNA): TGTGCCAGCAGCCCTCACTCAGGGGGAAGCACAGATACGCAGTATTTT.

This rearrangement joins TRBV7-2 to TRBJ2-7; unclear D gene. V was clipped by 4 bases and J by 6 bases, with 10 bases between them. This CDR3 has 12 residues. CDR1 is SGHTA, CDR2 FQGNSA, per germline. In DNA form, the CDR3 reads TGTGCCAGCAGCTGGGCCCTCCCCGAGCAGTACTTC. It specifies CASSWALPEQYF.

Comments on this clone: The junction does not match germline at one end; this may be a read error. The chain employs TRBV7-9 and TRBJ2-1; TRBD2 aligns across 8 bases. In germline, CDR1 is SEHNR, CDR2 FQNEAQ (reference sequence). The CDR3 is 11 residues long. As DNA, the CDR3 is TGTGCCAGCAGCATAGCGGGGGAGCAGTTCTTC. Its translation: CASSIAGEQFF.